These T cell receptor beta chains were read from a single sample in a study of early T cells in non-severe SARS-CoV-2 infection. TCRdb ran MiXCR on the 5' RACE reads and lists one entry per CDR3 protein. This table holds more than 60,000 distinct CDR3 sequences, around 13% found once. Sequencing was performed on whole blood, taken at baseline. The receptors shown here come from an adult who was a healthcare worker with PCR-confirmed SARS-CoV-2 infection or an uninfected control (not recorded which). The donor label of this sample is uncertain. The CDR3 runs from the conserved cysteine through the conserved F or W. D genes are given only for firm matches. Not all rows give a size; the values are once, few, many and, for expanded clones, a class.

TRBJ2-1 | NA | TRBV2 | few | CASSKGSIYNEQFF | TGTGCCAGCAGTAAAGGCAGCATCTACAATGAGCAGTTCTTC
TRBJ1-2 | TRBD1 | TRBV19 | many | CASSTDPGTGIAYGYTF | TGTGCCAGTAGTACGGACCCAGGGACAGGGATTGCCTATGGCTACACCTTC
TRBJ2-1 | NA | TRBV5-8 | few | CASTLPPPNYNEQFF | TGTGCCAGCACCCTACCCCCTCCAAATTACAATGAGCAGTTCTTC
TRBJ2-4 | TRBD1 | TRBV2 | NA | CASKRTGGLNIQYF | TGTGCCAGCAAGCGGACAGGGGGCTTAAACATTCAGTACTTC
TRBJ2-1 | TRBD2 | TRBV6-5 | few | CASSYRTSGPRMLNNEQFF | TGTGCCAGCAGTTACCGGACTAGCGGGCCTCGTATGTTAAACAATGAGCAGTTCTTC
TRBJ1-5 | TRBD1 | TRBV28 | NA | CASSLVGRGNSNQPQHF | TGTGCCAGCAGTTTGGTCGGCAGGGGGAATAGCAATCAGCCCCAGCATTTT
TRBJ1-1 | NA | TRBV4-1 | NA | CASSSIIRFAEAFF | TGCGCCAGCAGTAGTATTATTAGGTTCGCTGAAGCTTTCTTT
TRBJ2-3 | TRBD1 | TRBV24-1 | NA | CATSEAGQGLSTDTQYF | TGTGCCACCAGTGAGGCAGGACAGGGCTTAAGCACAGATACGCAGTATTTT
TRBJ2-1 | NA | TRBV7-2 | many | CASSLVEGLGKNEQFF | TGTGCCAGCAGCTTAGTAGAGGGACTGGGAAAGAATGAGCAGTTCTTC
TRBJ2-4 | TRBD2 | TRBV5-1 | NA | CASSSLSGGVLAKNIQYF | TGCGCCAGCAGCTCCCTTAGCGGGGGGGTACTAGCCAAAAACATTCAGTACTTC
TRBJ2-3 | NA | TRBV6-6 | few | CASSYRGSMTDTQYF | TGTGCCAGCAGTTACAGAGGCAGTATGACAGATACGCAGTATTTT
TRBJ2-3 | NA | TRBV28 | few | CASSSLNPDTQYF | TGTGCCAGCAGTTCCTTAAATCCAGATACGCAGTATTTT
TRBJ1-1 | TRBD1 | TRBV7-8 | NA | CASSSHIFRGRREDTEAFF | TGTGCCAGCAGCTCACACATATTCAGGGGGCGGCGGGAGGACACTGAAGCTTTCTTT
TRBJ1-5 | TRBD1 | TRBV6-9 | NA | CASGYRDSQPQHF | TGTGCCAGCGGCTACAGGGACAGTCAGCCCCAGCATTTT
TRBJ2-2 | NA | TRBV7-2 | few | CASSLRNTGELFF | TGTGCCAGCAGCTTAAGGAACACCGGGGAGCTGTTTTTT
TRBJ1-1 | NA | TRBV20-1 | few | CSARAGNMNTEAFF | TGCAGTGCTAGAGCGGGAAACATGAACACTGAAGCTTTCTTT
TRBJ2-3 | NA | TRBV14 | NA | CASSQVDSPDTQYF | TGTGCCAGCAGCCAAGTGGACAGCCCAGATACGCAGTATTTT
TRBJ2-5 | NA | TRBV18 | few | CASSFDGKQETQYF | TGTGCCAGCTCATTCGACGGAAAGCAAGAGACCCAGTACTTC
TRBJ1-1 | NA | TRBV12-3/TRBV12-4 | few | CASSPSVRGAFF | TGTGCCAGCAGTCCCTCGGTCCGCGGGGCTTTCTTT
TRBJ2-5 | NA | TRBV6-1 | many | CASSVGRQETQYF | TGTGCCAGCAGTGTGGGAAGGCAAGAGACCCAGTACTTC
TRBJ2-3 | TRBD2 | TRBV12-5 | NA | CASGLSGLAGPRDTQYF | TGTGCTAGTGGTTTGTCAGGTCTAGCGGGGCCACGGGATACGCAGTATTTT
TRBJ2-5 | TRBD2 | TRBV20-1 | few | CSARVPSGQETQYF | TGCAGTGCTAGAGTCCCTAGCGGGCAAGAGACCCAGTACTTC
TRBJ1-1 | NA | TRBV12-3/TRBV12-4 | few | CASSFRGADTEAFF | TGTGCCAGCAGTTTCAGGGGCGCGGACACTGAAGCTTTCTTT
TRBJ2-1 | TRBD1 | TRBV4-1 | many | CASSHWTGDFFF | TGCGCCAGCAGCCATTGGACAGGCGATTTTTTCTTC
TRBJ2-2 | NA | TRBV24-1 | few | CATSDSPGHTNGELFF | TGTGCCACCAGTGATTCGCCGGGACATACGAACGGGGAGCTGTTTTTT
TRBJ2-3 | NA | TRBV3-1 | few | CASSRVPDTQYF | TGTGCCAGCAGCAGGGTACCAGATACGCAGTATTTT
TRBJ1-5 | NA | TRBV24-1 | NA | CATKEGPGQPQHF | TGTGCCACCAAGGAGGGGCCAGGGCAGCCCCAGCATTTT
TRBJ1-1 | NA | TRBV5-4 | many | CASSFNQGIGTEAFF | TGTGCCAGCAGCTTCAACCAGGGGATCGGCACTGAAGCTTTCTTT
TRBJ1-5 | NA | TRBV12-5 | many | CASGLMGGENQPQHF | TGTGCTAGTGGTTTGATGGGGGGCGAGAATCAGCCCCAGCATTTT
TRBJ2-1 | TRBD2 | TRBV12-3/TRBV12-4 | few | CASQAGEYSYNEQFF | TGTGCCAGCCAGGCGGGGGAATACTCCTACAATGAGCAGTTCTTC
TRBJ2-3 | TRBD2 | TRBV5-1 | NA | CASNLAGVGGTDTQYF | TGCGCCAGCAACCTAGCGGGGGTCGGAGGCACAGATACGCAGTATTTT
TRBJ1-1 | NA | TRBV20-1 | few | CSARRGQTNTEAFF | TGCAGTGCCCGCCGGGGGCAGACGAACACTGAAGCTTTCTTT
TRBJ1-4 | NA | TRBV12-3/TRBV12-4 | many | CASSPIRGEKLFF | TGTGCCAGCAGTCCGATTAGAGGAGAAAAACTGTTTTTT
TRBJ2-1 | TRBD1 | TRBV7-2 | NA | CASSLLGTGDNEQFF | TGTGCCAGCAGCTTATTAGGGACAGGGGACAATGAGCAGTTCTTC
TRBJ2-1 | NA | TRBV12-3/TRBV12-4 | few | CASSSYHEQFF | TGTGCCAGCAGCTCTTATCATGAGCAGTTCTTC
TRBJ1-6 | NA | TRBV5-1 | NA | CASSLRPTESPLHF | TGCGCCAGCAGCTTACGACCAACGGAATCACCCCTCCACTTT
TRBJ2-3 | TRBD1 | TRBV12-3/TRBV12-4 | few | CASSPRTGITDTQYF | TGTGCCAGCAGTCCGCGGACAGGGATCACAGATACGCAGTATTTT
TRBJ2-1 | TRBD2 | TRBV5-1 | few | CASSPQAGGGNSYNEQFF | TGCGCCAGCAGCCCCCAAGCGGGCGGGGGGAATTCCTACAATGAGCAGTTCTTC
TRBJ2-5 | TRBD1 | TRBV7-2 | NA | CASSFTGGAGETQYF | TGTGCCAGCAGCTTTACAGGGGGCGCAGGGGAGACCCAGTACTTC
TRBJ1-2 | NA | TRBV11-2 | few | CASSLVSRDYGYTF | TGTGCCAGCAGCTTAGTTAGTAGGGACTATGGCTACACCTTC
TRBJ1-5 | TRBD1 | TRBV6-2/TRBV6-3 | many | CASSYPGGYQPQHF | TGTGCCAGCAGTTACCCAGGGGGCTATCAGCCCCAGCATTTT
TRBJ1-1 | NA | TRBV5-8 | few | CASSHTTQALGYTEAFF | TGTGCCAGCAGCCACACCACACAGGCATTGGGATACACTGAAGCTTTCTTT
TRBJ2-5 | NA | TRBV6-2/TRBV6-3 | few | CASRGAGRQETQYF | TGTGCCAGCAGAGGAGCGGGCCGCCAAGAGACCCAGTACTTC
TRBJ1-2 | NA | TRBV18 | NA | CASSPTTNYGYTF | TGTGCCAGCTCACCCACAACTAACTATGGCTACACCTTC
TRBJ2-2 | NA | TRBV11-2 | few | CASRVWGDNTGELFF | TGTGCCAGCAGAGTTTGGGGAGATAACACCGGGGAGCTGTTTTTT
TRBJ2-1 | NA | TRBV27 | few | CASSLYGANEQFF | TGTGCCAGCAGTTTATATGGGGCCAATGAGCAGTTCTTC